This T cell receptor (beta chain) was sequenced in a study of beta chain features in type 1 diabetes. The study, taken as a whole, reports: When Type 1 diabetes patients were examined, their TCRB CDR3s proved moderately but significantly shorter in all four CD4+ subsets.

As concerns this clone: Its target is not known.

Heparinised blood was drawn once per donor, averaging approximately 0.12 L. Every bit of the isolated RNA underwent reverse transcription, so sequencing read expressed TCRB transcripts. The data were produced by immunoSEQ multiplex PCR, yet TCRdb's version contains in-frame clones alone and is incomplete. The table lists around 170,000 clones, around 9% of them singletons. This CDR3 spans 11 amino acids. Germline assignment: CDR1 DFQATT and CDR2 SNEGSKA (reference sequence). Trimming took off 6 bases at V and 2 bases at J, with 7 bases between the two ends. The chain joins TRBV20-1 to TRBJ1-2; D unresolved. The specimen sequenced was central memory CD4+ T cells from blood. The sequence was obtained from a woman in her twenties or thirties with type 1 diabetes. The CDR3 DNA reads TGCAGTGCAACACAGAACTATGGCTACACCTTC. Protein product: CSATQNYGYTF.